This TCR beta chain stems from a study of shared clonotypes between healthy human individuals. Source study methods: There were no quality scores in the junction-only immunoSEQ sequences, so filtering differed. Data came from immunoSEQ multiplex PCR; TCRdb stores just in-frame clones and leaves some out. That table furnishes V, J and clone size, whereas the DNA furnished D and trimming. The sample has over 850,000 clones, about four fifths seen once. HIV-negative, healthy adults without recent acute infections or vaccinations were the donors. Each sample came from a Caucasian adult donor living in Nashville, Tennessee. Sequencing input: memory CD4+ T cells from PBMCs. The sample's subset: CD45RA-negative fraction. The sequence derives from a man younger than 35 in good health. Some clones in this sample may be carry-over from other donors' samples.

CDR3 coding DNA: TGTGCCAGCAGCCGACTAACCTCGAGCACAGATACGCAGTATTTT. Translating gives CASSRLTSSTDTQYF. V usage is TRBV14 and J usage is TRBJ2-3; weak D call: TRBD2 (5 bases). The CDR3 contains 15 residues. CDR1 SGHDN and CDR2 FVKESK come from the germline V gene. V was pared by 4 bases and J by 0 bases, with 11 bases between.